One and the same sample provided the 25 T cell receptor beta chains below, sequenced in a study of cytomegalovirus exposure and HLA in healthy donors. The data were produced by immunoSEQ multiplex PCR, yet TCRdb's version contains in-frame clones alone and is incomplete. The sample holds about 57,000 clones, 85% to 95% seen once. Sequencing was carried out using PBMCs. The receptors here all came from a woman aged 18 to 35 in good health and CMV-seronegative.

This rearrangement joins TRBV5-6 to TRBJ2-7, with 7 bases identical to TRBD1. The CDR3 has 15 residues. Germline CDR1 is SGHDT and CDR2 is YYEEEE. J gave up 3 bases and V 4 bases, and 10 bases lay outside the gene matches. CDR3 amino acids: CASSLGRGTDYEQYV. The CDR3 DNA follows: TGTGCCAGCAGCCTTGGCAGGGGGACAGACTACGAGCAGTACGTC.

The chain joins TRBV7-2 to TRBJ1-5; 9 nucleotides align to TRBD1. This CDR3 is built from 16 residues. J was trimmed by 7 bases and V by 1 base; bases with no gene match: 8. CDR1 and CDR2 (germline): SGHTA, FQGNSA. CDR3 sequence reads: CASSLVTGGRLQPQHF. The CDR3 region has the DNA TGTGCCAGCAGCTTAGTTACAGGGGGCAGATTGCAGCCCCAGCATTTT.

The rearrangement links TRBV7-9 to TRBJ2-7; 8 bases line up with TRBD1. Germline V gene lookup returns CDR1 SEHNR and CDR2 FQNEAQ (reference sequence). The CDR3 consists of 14 residues. The J segment lost 5 bases and the V segment lost 7 bases, leaving 10 bases of the junction unmatched. CDR3 nucleotides: TGTGCCAGCACAGGGACAGGAGAGAGGAACGAGCAGTACTTC. Protein: CASTGTGERNEQYF.

V is TRBV27 and J is TRBJ2-5, with TRBD2 matching 8 bases. This CDR3 contains 15 residues. The V gene end was trimmed by 0 bases and the J gene end by 5 bases; junction bases not matched to a gene: 5. The germline gives CDR1 MNHEY, CDR2 SMNVEV (reference sequence). Written as DNA, the CDR3 is TGTGCCAGCAGTTTATCCAGCGGGAGTTTGGAGACCCAGTACTTC. Its translation: CASSLSSGSLETQYF.

V gene TRBV5-6 combines with J gene TRBJ2-5; 11 bases are shared with TRBD2. After removal of 4 bases from V and 2 bases from J, the junction contained 16 bases not matched to a gene. The length of the CDR3 is 19 residues. CDR1 and CDR2 (germline): SGHDT, YYEEEE. Here the CDR3 reads CASSLRNPGLADPQETQYF. The CDR3 region has the DNA TGTGCCAGCAGCCTACGGAATCCGGGACTAGCGGACCCGCAAGAGACCCAGTACTTC. Full variable domain (rest looked up from reference TRBV5-6 and TRBJ2-5): DAGVTQSPTHLIKTRGQQVTLRCSPKSGHDTVSWYQQALGQGPQFIFQYYEEEERQRGNFPDRFSGHQFPNYSSELNVNALLLGDSALYLCASSLRNPGLADPQETQYFGPGTRLLVL.

The chain employs TRBV11-2 and TRBJ2-1; D is perhaps TRBD2 (6 bases). Trimming stripped 1 base from V and 8 bases from J, with 6 bases between. CDR1 is SGHAT and CDR2 is FQNNGV in the germline V gene. The CDR3 has 12 residues. CDR3 sequence reads: CASSLGGDEQFF. CDR3 DNA: TGTGCCAGCAGCTTAGGCGGGGATGAGCAGTTCTTC.

The rearrangement uses TRBV19 and TRBJ2-3, with D possibly being TRBD2 (5 bases). The CDR3 has 14 amino acids. Trimming removed 3 bases at V and 5 bases at J, with 12 bases between. Germline V gene lookup returns CDR1 LNHDA and CDR2 SQIVND (reference sequence). The CDR3 loop reads CASSIRTPIDTQYF. In DNA form, the CDR3 reads TGTGCCAGTAGTATCCGGACTCCGATAGATACGCAGTATTTT.

J is TRBJ2-1 and V is TRBV27; tentative D call: TRBD2 (6 bases). The V gene lost 3 bases and the J gene lost 4 bases, with 13 bases spanning the gap. The CDR3 is 15 amino acids. Germline CDR1 is MNHEY and CDR2 is SMNVEV (reference sequence). The chain's CDR3 is CASSFGGAGYNEQFF. CDR3 in DNA: TGTGCCAGCAGTTTTGGCGGGGCGGGGTACAATGAGCAGTTCTTC.

This clone has more than one count but fewer than ten. This chain uses TRBV14 with TRBJ2-1; 12 bases line up with TRBD2. The V gene's germline CDR1 is SGHDN and CDR2 FVKESK. J lost 1 base, V lost 5 bases, and 18 bases had no gene match. The CDR3 consists of 21 residues. The CDR3 loop is CASSAQGLAGGPRGSYNEQFF. For the CDR3, the DNA is TGTGCCAGCAGCGCCCAGGGCCTAGCGGGGGGGCCAAGGGGGTCCTACAATGAGCAGTTCTTC.

This clone was detected only a few times. The V call is TRBV27, the J call TRBJ1-2; TRBD1 matches at 7 bases. CDR3 length equals 13 residues. Trimming removed 7 bases from V and 6 bases from J; junction bases left unmatched: 8. Germline V gives CDR1 MNHEY, CDR2 SMNVEV (reference sequence). The CDR3 nucleotides read TGTGCCAGCACTGAGGACAGGAGAAATGGCTACACCTTC. Translating it yields CASTEDRRNGYTF.

This chain uses TRBV18 with TRBJ1-2, with D perhaps matching TRBD1 (5 bases). The CDR3 consists of 15 residues. Germline lookup yields CDR1 KGHSH and CDR2 LQKENI. The V and J ends lost 6 bases and 0 bases respectively, with 14 bases between them. As DNA, the CDR3 is TGTGCCAGCTCCCTCGTGACAGAAGCTAACTATGGCTACACCTTC. Translating it yields CASSLVTEANYGYTF.

The chain combines TRBV5-8 with TRBJ2-7; D is possibly TRBD1 (5 bases). The germline V and J ends were trimmed by 0 bases and 4 bases, with 11 bases remaining between them. The CDR3 is made up of 14 amino acids. The germline gives CDR1 SGHTS, CDR2 YDEGEE. The CDR3 DNA reads as TGTGCCAGCAGCTTGGGGACACTTACATACGAGCAGTACGTC. Translated, it gives CASSLGTLTYEQYV.

The rearrangement joins TRBV5-8 to TRBJ2-3; 9 bases match TRBD1. In germline, CDR1 is SGHTS, CDR2 YDEGEE. V lost 0 bases to trimming and J lost 2 bases; unmatched junction nucleotides: 4. This CDR3 is built from 16 residues. CDR3 protein: CASSLADRGYTDTQYF. Here the CDR3 DNA reads TGTGCCAGCAGCTTGGCCGACAGGGGGTACACAGATACGCAGTATTTT.

The V and J genes are TRBV19 and TRBJ1-1, with D possibly TRBD1 on 5 matching bases. Germline V gene data show CDR1 as LNHDA and CDR2 as SQIVND (reference sequence). This CDR3 region has 14 residues. Trimming took 5 bases from V and 1 from J, leaving 11 bases between them. The DNA for the CDR3 is TGTGCCAGTAGTTCGGGACTGCAGAACACTGAAGCTTTCTTT. Its protein product is CASSSGLQNTEAFF.

This clone came up once. The chain has TRBV11-3 and TRBJ2-6, with TRBD1 identical over 7 bases. V trimming: 5 bases; J trimming: 4 bases; junction bases outside the gene matches: 14. Germline V gene data show CDR1 as SGHNT and CDR2 as YENEEA. The CDR3 is made up of 18 amino acids. The CDR3 is CASSPMDRWAPGANVLTF. The CDR3 DNA sequence: TGTGCCAGCAGCCCGATGGACAGGTGGGCCCCCGGGGCCAACGTCCTGACTTTC.

This chain joins TRBV27 and TRBJ2-6; no clear D. Trimming removed 6 bases from V and 3 bases from J, with 3 bases in between. The CDR3 length is 12 residues. CDR1 and CDR2 (germline): MNHEY, SMNVEV (reference sequence). CDR3 nucleotide sequence: TGTGCCAGCAGCCATGGGGCCAACGTCCTGACTTTC. Residues: CASSHGANVLTF.

The chain is built from TRBV2 and TRBJ2-2; 7 bases fit TRBD1. This CDR3 comprises 14 residues. V gave up 7 bases and J gave up 0 bases; unmatched junction bases: 2. Germline lookup yields CDR1 SNHLY and CDR2 FYNNEI. CDR3 residues: CASTQGANTGELFF. The DNA for the CDR3 is TGTGCCAGCACCCAGGGGGCGAACACCGGGGAGCTGTTTTTT.

This sequence joins TRBV9 and TRBJ2-3, with 7 bases fitting TRBD2. Germline CDR1 SGDLS, CDR2 YYNGEE. The length of the CDR3 is 18 residues. Trimming took 3 bases from V and 5 from J; bases not matched to a gene: 18. The CDR3 here is CASSGRSEVAGAVDTQYF. DNA of the CDR3: TGTGCCAGCAGCGGGAGGTCGGAGGTCGCGGGAGCAGTAGATACGCAGTATTTT.

CDR3 in amino acids: CASSLVPDEQFF. The CDR3 DNA reads as TGTGCCAGCAGCTTAGTACCGGATGAGCAGTTCTTC. The chain combines TRBV7-2 with TRBJ2-1; D uncertain. V gave up 1 base and J gave up 8 bases, with 6 bases separating them. CDR3 length: 12 amino acids. Germline V gene sequence: CDR1 SGHTA, CDR2 FQGNSA.

The V gene is TRBV7-2, the J gene TRBJ1-1; possible D gene TRBD1, 5 bases. Germline V gene data show CDR1 as SGHTA and CDR2 as FQGNSA. The germline V and J ends were trimmed by 3 bases and 7 bases, with 12 bases remaining between them. This CDR3 has 13 amino acids. CDR3 region: CASSFLQEIEAFF. The DNA of the CDR3 is TGTGCCAGCAGCTTTTTACAGGAGATTGAAGCTTTCTTT.

The chain combines TRBV7-8 with TRBJ2-5, with a possible D match to TRBD1 (6 bases). Germline V CDR1 and CDR2: SGHVS, FQNEAQ. CDR3 length: 17 amino acids. V was trimmed by 1 base and J by 5 bases, leaving 20 bases between them. DNA for the CDR3: TGTGCCAGCAGCTTAGGACGACTTTGGCAGGGGAAGGAGACCCAGTACTTC. Translating it yields CASSLGRLWQGKETQYF.

A note on this clone: One junction end disagrees with the germline gene, perhaps due to a read error. The CDR3 spells CASRKGLNFGYTF. The CDR3 DNA is TGTGCCAGCAGAAAGGGACTTAACTTTGGCTACACCTTC. The chain employs TRBV5-6 and TRBJ1-2; D might be TRBD1 (5 bases). This CDR3 comprises 13 residues. CDR1 and CDR2 (germline): SGHDT, YYEEEE.

V is TRBV6-1 and J is TRBJ2-1, with D possibly being TRBD2 (6 bases). Germline values: CDR1 MNHNS, CDR2 SASEGT. V was clipped by 3 bases and J by 7 bases, with 19 bases between them. There are 16 residues in the CDR3. This CDR3 is CASSDDLAVLKNEQFF. CDR3 nucleotide sequence: TGTGCCAGCAGTGACGACTTAGCGGTCCTAAAGAATGAGCAGTTCTTC.

The V gene is TRBV7-9, the J gene TRBJ1-2; D remains ambiguous. Germline CDR1 is SEHNR and CDR2 is FQNEAQ (reference sequence). The V gene lost 1 base and the J gene lost 1 base, with 4 bases spanning the gap. CDR3 length: 13 residues. In DNA, the CDR3 is TGTGCCAGCAGCTTAGGAGTTAACTATGGCTACACCTTC. Translating it yields CASSLGVNYGYTF.

The sample holds one count of this clone. This chain joins TRBV7-8 and TRBJ2-3; 7 bases fit TRBD2. Per germline, CDR1 SGHVS and CDR2 FQNEAQ. Trimming cost V 2 bases and J 0 bases; bases outside gene matches: 17. The CDR3 sequence is 20 residues long. The CDR3 loop is CASSLSWAREYYSSTDTQYF. The CDR3 DNA reads as TGTGCCAGCAGCTTATCCTGGGCGCGGGAGTACTACTCTAGCACAGATACGCAGTATTTT.